This note documents a single T cell receptor beta chain sequence. Its specificity is unknown. The length of the CDR3 is 15 residues. Trimming stripped 7 bases from V and 0 bases from J, with 12 bases between. Germline V gene data show CDR1 as SEHNR and CDR2 as FQNEAQ (reference sequence). The sample comes from a study of molecular identifiers for immune sequencing clone quantification. The study, taken as a whole, reports: Single-cell amounts of spiked Jurkat TCR RNA were reportedly detectable among over 750,000 naive cells.

Input for naive CD8 libraries was roughly 19,000 to 1,000,000 sorted cells; the RNA fraction used was 10%, 30% or 50%. Sorting recovered naive CD8 T cells on a CD8+CD4-CCR7+CD45RA+ profile. Preparation methods for the bulk TCR libraries were those previously described, with listed TCR primers. TCRdb passed the PCR reads through MiXCR, listing each CDR3 protein once. In the table there are 70,000 to 90,000 distinct CDR3 sequences, 21% of which are singletons. The sequenced sample consisted of naive CD8+ T cells from blood, with Jurkat cell RNA spiked in. The subset: FACS-sorted CD8+CD4-CCR7+CD45RA+ naive T cells. The chain joins TRBV7-9 to TRBJ2-2; no reliable D call. The sequence came from a human donor in good health. Some libraries in this study had Jurkat cell RNA spiked in. This chain's CDR3 is CASNFSPTNTGELFF. CDR3 bases: TGTGCCAGCAACTTCAGCCCTACGAACACCGGGGAGCTGTTTTTT.